This TCR beta chain was observed in a study of T cells in Graves' hyperthyroidism and ophthalmopathy. Study conclusions and caveats: Ophthalmopathy and stable hyperthyroidism were separated by a 13 V-J model.

Trimming left V 5 bases short and J 0 bases short, with 14 bases between. The CDR3 totals 15 residues. The germline V gene has CDR1 SEHNR and CDR2 FQNEAQ (reference sequence). The cohort's ophthalmopathy patients, a group with duration under 3 months, had a Clinical Activity Score of at least 3 and a NOSPECS grade of at least 4. The study excluded patients with uncontrolled infection, other autoimmune disease, pregnancy or lactation. Diagnosis relied on clinical symptoms, serum thyroxine and TRAb, thyroid ultrasound and orbital computed tomography. Note on this clonotype: Its antigen is still unknown.

Amplified TCR beta CDR3 regions came from RNA transcripts. When the TCR CDR3 underwent first-round RT-PCR, the HTBI primer set was used. TCRdb recomputed calls from the multiplex PCR reads with MiXCR, one row per CDR3 protein. The sample comprises approximately 410,000 distinct CDR3 sequences, roughly 15% of which are singletons, and under 15% rests with the top ten. Source material: blood. The TCR sequence derives from a man aged 18 to 29 with Graves' ophthalmopathy. The chain uses TRBV7-9 and TRBJ2-7; no clear D. Here the CDR3 DNA reads TGTGCCAGCAGCCCGTCGGACGGATTCTCCTACGAGCAGTACTTC. Translating it yields CASSPSDGFSYEQYF.